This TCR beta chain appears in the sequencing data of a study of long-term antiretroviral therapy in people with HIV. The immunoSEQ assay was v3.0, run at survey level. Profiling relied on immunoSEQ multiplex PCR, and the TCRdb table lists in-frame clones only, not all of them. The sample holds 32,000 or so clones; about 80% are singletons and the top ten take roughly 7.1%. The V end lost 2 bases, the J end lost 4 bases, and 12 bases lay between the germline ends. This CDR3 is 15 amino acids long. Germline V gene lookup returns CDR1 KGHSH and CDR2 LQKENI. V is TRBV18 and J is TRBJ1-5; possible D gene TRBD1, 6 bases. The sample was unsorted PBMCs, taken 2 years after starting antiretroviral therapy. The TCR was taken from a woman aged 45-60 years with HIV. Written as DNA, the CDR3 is TGTGCCAGCTCACCAGTGAGGGGGTGGAATCAGCCCCAGCATTTT. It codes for CASSPVRGWNQPQHF.